The clone carrying this T cell receptor beta chain was observed many times. The antigen remains unidentified. The data stem from a study of beta chain features in type 1 diabetes. The study's findings and limits: Patients and controls would share equally any PCR tilt toward shorter templates. Patients' naive, central memory and regulatory TCRB repertoires appeared more alike than those of healthy donors. Shortening of TCRB CDR3s, moderate but significant, appeared in all four CD4+ subsets of Type 1 diabetes patients.

After removal of 3 bases from V and 7 bases from J, the junction contained 3 bases not matched to a gene. The CDR3 covers 13 residues. Germline CDR1 reads LNHDA; CDR2 reads SQIVND (reference sequence). cDNA synthesis used the whole RNA isolate, giving expressed TCRB sequences. Profiling relied on immunoSEQ multiplex PCR, and the TCRdb table lists in-frame clones only, not all of them. Counted here are hundreds of thousands of clones, 7% to 10% occurring once; the ten biggest clones make up 0.95% to 1.1%. The sample taken for sequencing was central memory CD4+ T cells from blood. J is TRBJ2-7 and V is TRBV19; TRBD1 matches at 10 bases. The sequence was collected from a man aged 25-45 years with type 1 diabetes. DNA for the CDR3: TGTGCCAGTAGTATCAGACAGGGGGCTGAGCAGTACTTC. Amino acid sequence: CASSIRQGAEQYF.